A single sample gave rise to the 20 T cell receptor beta chains below, sequenced in a study of Ad26.COV2.S vaccination and SARS-CoV-2 variants. Assay: immunoSEQ multiplex PCR; the TCRdb copy retains only in-frame clones and omits some. The repertoire has some 500,000 clones, approximately 92% of them found once; the top ten carry roughly 2.5%. Regarding treatment: about 20 received Ad26.COV2.S at low or high dose, single or two shots; roughly 5 received placebo; per-sample allocation not given. Sampling was performed 63 days after the first vaccine or placebo injection. The specimen was peripheral blood, collected in a trial of Ad26.COV2.S vaccine versus placebo. The receptors come from a person aged 18-65 years who received the Ad26.COV2.S COVID-19 vaccine or a placebo.

The V call is TRBV12-3 or TRBV12-4, the J call TRBJ2-3; D gene unclear. The V end was cut by 3 bases, the J end by 8 bases, with 12 bases between. CDR3 length equals 13 residues. This CDR3 reads CASSFGGPSTQYF. CDR3 sequence (DNA): TGTGCCAGCAGTTTTGGCGGACCGAGTACGCAGTATTTT.

This clone has just one count. This sequence joins TRBV5-1 and TRBJ2-7; 9 positions match TRBD2. V lost 3 bases and J lost 0; bases outside the gene matches: 4. CDR1 and CDR2 (germline): SGHRS, YFSETQ. The CDR3 is 15 amino acids. The CDR3 is CASSSLAGPSYEQYF. The DNA of the CDR3 is TGCGCCAGCAGCTCTCTAGCGGGGCCCTCCTACGAGCAGTACTTC.

The J gene is TRBJ2-5, the V gene TRBV7-9; 9 bases line up with TRBD2. This CDR3 is 14 amino acids long. V lost 6 bases and J lost 7; bases outside the gene matches: 9. CDR1 and CDR2 (germline): SEHNR, FQNEAQ (reference sequence). CDR3 nucleotide sequence: TGTGCCAGCAGACACAGGACTAGCGATGGGACCCAGTACTTC. This encodes CASRHRTSDGTQYF.

This clone was seen a handful of times. The chain recombines TRBV4-3 with TRBJ1-5, with D hard to call. Trimming shortened V by 1 base and J by 2 bases, and 9 bases separated the two germline ends. Germline V gene data show CDR1 as LGHNA and CDR2 as YSLEER. The CDR3 has 15 residues. The CDR3 here is CASSQAPPGNQPQHF. CDR3 DNA sequence: TGCGCCAGCAGCCAAGCTCCTCCGGGCAATCAGCCCCAGCATTTT.

V and J are TRBV27 and TRBJ2-3; 9 positions agree with TRBD1. The germline gives CDR1 MNHEY, CDR2 SMNVEV (reference sequence). This CDR3 is 15 amino acids long. Trimming removed 5 bases from V and 5 bases from J; junction bases left unmatched: 8. The CDR3 DNA reads as TGTGCCAGCAGTGATTACAGGGGGCGCGTAGATACGCAGTATTTT. It translates to CASSDYRGRVDTQYF.

The rearrangement uses TRBV3-1 (or the pseudogene TRBV3-2) and TRBJ2-7; 7 bases map to TRBD2. The germline V gene has CDR1 LGHDT and CDR2 YNNKEL (reference sequence). This CDR3 has 14 residues. V trimming: 4 bases; J trimming: 4 bases; junction bases outside the gene matches: 7. The CDR3, as DNA: TGTGCCAGCAGCCCTAGGCTAGCGGCGTACGAGCAGTACTTC. This sequence encodes CASSPRLAAYEQYF.

The rearrangement uses TRBV15 and TRBJ2-5; 9 bases map to TRBD1. The CDR3 runs 15 residues. J lost 9 bases, V lost 6 bases, and 14 bases had no gene match. The germline CDR1 and CDR2 sequences are LNHNV and YYDKDF (reference sequence). The CDR3, as DNA: TGTGCCACCAGGAATCAAGGACAGGGGTCGTGGGCCCAGTACTTC. This codes for CATRNQGQGSWAQYF.

The J gene is TRBJ2-6, the V gene TRBV5-4; 7 bases align to TRBD2. The CDR3 totals 15 residues. With 4 bases clipped from V and 3 bases from J, the junction kept 4 bases outside the gene matches. CDR1 SGHNT and CDR2 YYREEE come from the germline V gene (reference sequence). In nucleotides, the CDR3 is TGTGCCAGCAGCGGGAGGGGTTTTGGGGCCAACGTCCTGACTTTC. This gives the protein CASSGRGFGANVLTF. The complete variable domain, with remaining parts taken from reference TRBV5-4 and TRBJ2-6, reads ETGVTQSPTHLIKTRGQQVTLRCSSQSGHNTVSWYQQALGQGPQFIFQYYREEENGRGNFPPRFSGLQFPNYSSELNVNALELDDSALYLCASSGRGFGANVLTFGAGSRLTVL.

This sequence joins TRBV7-3 and TRBJ2-3; the D gene is possibly TRBD2 (5 bases). Trimming shortened V by 5 bases and J by 2 bases, and 11 bases separated the two germline ends. CDR3 length equals 14 residues. CDR1 and CDR2 from the germline V gene are SGHTA and FQGTGA. CDR3 DNA: TGTGCCAGCAGCCCGGGAAGGACCACAGATACGCAGTATTTT. Translated, it gives CASSPGRTTDTQYF.

V and J are TRBV2 and TRBJ2-1; the match to TRBD2 covers 9 bases. This CDR3 is built from 12 residues. V lost 6 bases to trimming and J lost 13 bases; unmatched junction nucleotides: 7. From germline, CDR1 is SNHLY and CDR2 FYNNEI. The CDR3 loop reads CASSAASGAQFF. In nucleotides, the CDR3 is TGTGCCAGCAGCGCGGCTAGCGGGGCCCAGTTCTTC.

This rearrangement joins TRBV18 to TRBJ2-7; 7 bases align to TRBD1. From germline, CDR1 is KGHSH and CDR2 LQKENI. The CDR3 extends over 14 amino acids. The V gene end was trimmed by 3 bases and the J gene end by 7 bases; junction bases not matched to a gene: 9. CDR3 in amino acids: CASSPTPTGKEQYF. The CDR3 bases are TGTGCCAGCTCACCTACCCCGACAGGGAAGGAGCAGTACTTC.

The chain links TRBV9 to TRBJ2-5; D gene ambiguous. V dropped 2 bases and J dropped 4 bases, with 9 bases sitting between them. Germline CDR1 SGDLS, CDR2 YYNGEE. This CDR3 is 13 amino acids long. In DNA form, the CDR3 reads TGTGCCAGCAGCGTCCTTCCCCGAGAGACCCAGTACTTC. Encoded protein: CASSVLPRETQYF.

The V call is TRBV11-3, the J call TRBJ1-4; tentatively, D is TRBD1 (5 bases). V lost 3 bases and J 8 bases, leaving 13 bases between the germline ends. Germline values: CDR1 SGHNT, CDR2 YENEEA. There are 14 residues in the CDR3. In nucleotides, the CDR3 is TGTGCCAGCAGCTTGGGGCCCCGGATGGAAAAACTGTTTTTT. Its protein is CASSLGPRMEKLFF.

A word on this clone: Other DNA sequences in this specimen translate into the identical CDR3. The chain couples TRBV7-3 to TRBJ2-3, with no clear D. Trimming cost V 3 bases and J 4 bases, with 8 bases left between them. CDR3 length: 13 amino acids. The germline gives CDR1 SGHTA, CDR2 FQGTGA. CDR3 protein: CASSLPGSDTQYF. The CDR3 DNA reads TGTGCCAGCAGCTTGCCCGGGTCAGATACGCAGTATTTT.

The V and J genes are TRBV7-9 and TRBJ1-5, with 7 bases matching TRBD1. Germline trimming cut 5 bases from V and 3 bases from J; bases unmatched to any gene: 4. Per the germline V gene, CDR1 is SEHNR and CDR2 is FQNEAQ (reference sequence). The CDR3 covers 14 residues. In DNA, the CDR3 is TGTGCCAGCAGCACAGGGGTCGTCAATCAGCCCCAGCATTTT. This encodes CASSTGVVNQPQHF.

The rearrangement uses TRBV7-2 and TRBJ2-7; TRBD1 matches at 7 bases. CDR1 SGHTA and CDR2 FQGNSA come from the germline V gene. This CDR3 is built from 15 residues. V shed 5 bases and J 6 bases; nucleotides not matched to a gene: 13. DNA of the CDR3: TGTGCCAGCAGCCGTCCGGGACAGCGAGGCCTCGAGCAGTACTTC. Translation gives CASSRPGQRGLEQYF.

The genes are TRBV10-3 and TRBJ2-3; 11 bases align to TRBD2. This CDR3 comprises 13 residues. Germline V lookup: CDR1 ENHRY, CDR2 SYGVKD. V was pared by 8 bases and J by 5 bases, with 3 bases of the junction left unmatched. CDR3 loop: CAIFSGGVDTQYF. DNA of the CDR3: TGTGCCATCTTTAGCGGGGGGGTAGATACGCAGTATTTT.

The chain combines TRBV5-6 with TRBJ1-5; D unclear. There are 14 residues in the CDR3. CDR1 and CDR2 (germline): SGHDT, YYEEEE. V shed 0 bases and J shed 7 bases, with 11 bases lying between them. CDR3 coding DNA: TGTGCCAGCAGCTTGGGCCGAGAGGGCCAGCCCCAGCATTTT. Its translation: CASSLGREGQPQHF.

V and J are TRBV9 and TRBJ2-5, with D tentatively TRBD2 (5 bases). Trimming pared 0 bases from V and 0 bases from J, leaving 9 bases between. CDR3 length: 15 amino acids. Germline values: CDR1 SGDLS, CDR2 YYNGEE. CDR3 region: CASSVGVSDQETQYF. CDR3 sequence (DNA): TGTGCCAGCAGCGTAGGGGTTAGCGACCAAGAGACCCAGTACTTC. Full variable domain (remainder filled in from reference TRBV9 and TRBJ2-5): DSGVTQTPKHLITATGQRVTLRCSPRSGDLSVYWYQQSLDQGLQFLIQYYNGEERAKGNILERFSAQQFPDLHSELNLSSLELGDSALYFCASSVGVSDQETQYFGPGTRLLVL.

The chain recombines TRBV4-2 with TRBJ2-7; perhaps TRBD1 as D (6 bases). The CDR3 is made up of 17 amino acids. Germline CDR1 and CDR2: LGHNA and YNFKEQ. V was trimmed by 1 base and J by 2 bases, leaving 18 bases between them. CDR3 region: CASSQAAFPGAPYEQYF. The DNA of the CDR3 is TGTGCCAGCAGCCAAGCGGCGTTCCCAGGGGCCCCCTACGAGCAGTACTTC.